This is a list of T cell receptor beta chains from one sample in a study of cytomegalovirus exposure and HLA in healthy donors. Repertoires were generated with immunoSEQ multiplex PCR, while TCRdb's copy carries only in-frame clones and drops some. This sample has 150,000 to 200,000 clones, with roughly 80% found just once. Sample: PBMCs. These receptors were obtained from a man in his forties in good health and CMV-seropositive. Each CDR3 is given without its conserved first and last residue.

TRBV15	TRBJ2-7	ATSRDWTGSPYEQY
TRBV12-5	TRBJ2-2	ASGLGLVGTGELF
TRBV5-1	TRBJ2-1	ASSLDGAWAYNEQF
TRBV6-1	TRBJ1-2	ASRVAGLYGYT
TRBV6-6	TRBJ2-2	ASSGRDRGNTGELF
TRBV20-1	TRBJ1-2	SASSGYGYT
TRBV11-2	TRBJ2-1	ASSLDTYNEQF
TRBV28	TRBJ1-5	ASRGTGSRNQPQH
TRBV7-2	TRBJ1-2	ASSLPGFNYGYT
TRBV28	TRBJ2-7	ASGTGRYEQY
TRBV29-1	TRBJ2-2	SGAAEGRMNTGELF
TRBV7-9	TRBJ1-1	ASSLGTGSNTEAF
TRBV6-5	TRBJ1-5	ASSPRTENQPQH
TRBV2	TRBJ1-4	ASSLLGQVEEKLF
TRBV19	TRBJ2-1	ASRRGTGYNEQF
TRBV2	TRBJ2-5	ASSEVFGGGETQY
TRBV6-5	TRBJ1-4	ASSPSFGGLLI
TRBV5-4	TRBJ1-1	ASSLSPENTEAF
TRBV2	TRBJ2-5	ASSEGAGWETQY
TRBV4-2	TRBJ2-5	ASSRGITETQY
TRBV7-9	TRBJ1-1	ASSSTGAGSEAF
TRBV7-9	TRBJ2-3	ASSLAGTGGADTQY
TRBV11-1	TRBJ2-1	ASSLDESGQGGYNEQF
TRBV10-3	TRBJ2-3	AIRTGWITDTQY
TRBV19	TRBJ2-7	ASSIGQGAYEQY